The rows below give T cell receptor beta chains drawn from one sample of a study of blood T cell repertoires in COVID-19. Assay used: immunoSEQ multiplex PCR; TCRdb lists only in-frame clones, some missing. Found here are under 35,000 clones, roughly 87% of them singletons; the top ten hold under 20%. Sample: peripheral blood. These TCRs come from an older woman with active COVID-19. Both conserved end residues are part of each CDR3. D genes are given only for firm matches. Clone size is given for some rows only: seen once, a few or many times, or a class if the clone is expanded.

TGTGCCAGCAGTACCGGGACTAGCGTATACGAGCAGTACTTC CASSTGTSVYEQYF 14 TRBV6-5 TRBD2 TRBJ2-7 .
TGTGCCATCAGCGGGACAGGGGCCTTTTCTGGAAACACCATATATTTT CAISGTGAFSGNTIYF 16 TRBV10-3 TRBD1 TRBJ1-3 .
TGTGCCAGCAGTTCTGGGACAGGGGGATACGAGCAGTACTTC CASSSGTGGYEQYF 14 TRBV6-6 TRBD1 TRBJ2-7 .
TGTGCCACCGCCGACCGCAGGGGTGAGCCAGATACGCAGTATTTT CATADRRGEPDTQYF 15 TRBV10-3 . TRBJ2-3 .
TGTGCCAGCAGCCGAGGCCGGGACAGCCAGTACTTC CASSRGRDSQYF 12 TRBV7-2 TRBD1 TRBJ2-7 .
TGTGCCAGCAGCTCCGGGACTAGCTACTCCTACGAGCAGTACTTC CASSSGTSYSYEQYF 15 TRBV2 TRBD2 TRBJ2-7 .
TGTGCCAGCAGCCAAACCAGGGTTTCGGTCGGGGAGCTGTTTTTT CASSQTRVSVGELFF 15 TRBV3-1/TRBV3-2 . TRBJ2-2 .
TGTGCCAGCAGTGGGGGGCTTAGTGGCTACACCTTC CASSGGLSGYTF 12 TRBV2 . TRBJ1-2 few
TGTGCCAGCAGCCAACAGGGCCCGAATGAAGCTTTCTTT CASSQQGPNEAFF 13 TRBV4-2 . TRBJ1-1 .
TGTGCCAGCACCGTACTAGCGGGAGTAAAAAATGAGCAGTTCTTC CASTVLAGVKNEQFF 15 TRBV7-9 TRBD2 TRBJ2-1 .
TGTGCCAGCAGGCTAGGCGGGGGGGCCGGATTCTACGAGCAGTACTTC CASRLGGGAGFYEQYF 16 TRBV5-4 TRBD2 TRBJ2-7 .
TGTGCCAGCAGCCAAGACAAGGGTAGCGCGATTCAGTTCTTC CASSQDKGSAIQFF 14 TRBV4-2 . TRBJ2-1 .
TGTGCCAGCAGCCACTTGGGATGGGGGACAAGGGAGTCACCCCTCCACTTT CASSHLGWGTRESPLHF 17 TRBV7-9 . TRBJ1-6 .
TGTGCCAGCTCACCCGGGACTGCTGGGGCCAACGTCCTGACTTTC CASSPGTAGANVLTF 15 TRBV18 . TRBJ2-6 .
TGTGCCAGCAGGACGGGACTGTACTATGGCTACACCTTC CASRTGLYYGYTF 13 TRBV28 . TRBJ1-2 .
TGTGCCAGCAGCCCCAGGGGCCCCAATGAAAAACTGTTTTTT CASSPRGPNEKLFF 14 TRBV6-5 . TRBJ1-4 .
TGTGCCTGGAGTAAGGGGGGGTTCGGTAATTCACCCCTCCACTTT CAWSKGGFGNSPLHF 15 TRBV30 . TRBJ1-6 .
TGTGCCATCAGTGAGTCGAAGGGTACAGGGGGTCCCCACGAGCAGTACTTC CAISESKGTGGPHEQYF 17 TRBV10-3 TRBD1 TRBJ2-7 .
TGTGCCAGCAGCTTAGGGACAGGAGGGGTCTACGAGCAGTACTTC CASSLGTGGVYEQYF 15 TRBV7-9 . TRBJ2-7 .
TGTGCCAGCGCCACGGGCAGGGGGTTCACTGAAGCTTTCTTT CASATGRGFTEAFF 14 TRBV6-5 TRBD1 TRBJ1-1 .
TGTGCCAGCAGTGAATTAGGGGGACAGGGGGCCCACGAGCAGTACTTC CASSELGGQGAHEQYF 16 TRBV6-1 TRBD1 TRBJ2-7 .
TGTGCTAGCAGCTTGCGACAGGGTACTGAAGCTTTCTTT CASSLRQGTEAFF 13 TRBV7-7 TRBD1 TRBJ1-1 .
TGTGCCACCAGCAGAGGGACAGCCTACAATGAGCAGTTCTTC CATSRGTAYNEQFF 14 TRBV15 . TRBJ2-1 once
TGCGCCAGCAGCTTCTCGACAGGTACCTACGAGCAGTACTTC CASSFSTGTYEQYF 14 TRBV5-1 . TRBJ2-7 few
TGCGCCAGCAGCTTGGCCGGGGGGGACGAGCAGTACTTC CASSLAGGDEQYF 13 TRBV5-1 TRBD2 TRBJ2-7 .
TGTGCCAGCAGTTTATGGGAGGGACAGGGGTATAATTCACCCCTCCACTTT CASSLWEGQGYNSPLHF 17 TRBV27 TRBD1 TRBJ1-6 .
TGTGCCAGTAGTAACAGAAACACAGATACGCAGTATTTT CASSNRNTDTQYF 13 TRBV19 . TRBJ2-3 .
TGTGCCAGCAGCCACAGCGGGGCCCTCTCGCAGTATTTT CASSHSGALSQYF 13 TRBV14 TRBD2 TRBJ2-3 once
TGTGCCAGCATCGACCGGACAGGGGGAAACCCATCCGTTAATCAGCCCCAGCATTTT CASIDRTGGNPSVNQPQHF 19 TRBV27 TRBD1 TRBJ1-5 .
TGTGCCAGCAGTGTTCCCCGGGGGGGAGAGACCCAGTACTTC CASSVPRGGETQYF 14 TRBV2 TRBD2 TRBJ2-5 .
TGTGCCAGCAGCACCACGGACAGGGGCACCGGGGAGCTGTTTTTT CASSTTDRGTGELFF 15 TRBV7-3 TRBD1 TRBJ2-2 medium-sized
TGTGCTAGTGGTTTGCTCCCCCAGGGGGCTAATTCACCCCTCCACTTT CASGLLPQGANSPLHF 16 TRBV12-5 TRBD1 TRBJ1-6 .
TGCAGCGTATGGGACAGGGCCAGCAATCAGCCCCAGCATTTT CSVWDRASNQPQHF 14 TRBV29-1 TRBD1 TRBJ1-5 .
TGTGCCAGCAGTGAAGTCACAGGGAGCGGTATCTTTGGTGGAAACACCATATATTTT CASSEVTGSGIFGGNTIYF 19 TRBV6-1 . TRBJ1-3 .
TGTGCCAGCAGCTTGTATACAGGGGATTTTGAAAAACTGTTTTTT CASSLYTGDFEKLFF 15 TRBV5-6 TRBD1 TRBJ1-4 .
TGTGCCAGCTCACCACTAGCAGAGGGCTACGAGCAGTACTTC CASSPLAEGYEQYF 14 TRBV18 . TRBJ2-7 .
TGCAGCGAAGGACTAGCGGGGGGTGGGCAGTTCTTC CSEGLAGGGQFF 12 TRBV29-1 TRBD2 TRBJ2-1 .
TGTGCCAGCATGGGCGAAGCCGGGACTAGCGGGCAGACAGACTTC CASMGEAGTSGQTDF 15 TRBV6-5 TRBD2 TRBJ2-7 .
TGTGCCACCAGTGATTCCTCGCAGGGGAATGAGCAGTTCTTC CATSDSSQGNEQFF 14 TRBV24-1 . TRBJ2-1 .
TGTGCCAGCGGGGGACTGGGTACCTACAATGAGCAGTTCTTC CASGGLGTYNEQFF 14 TRBV27 . TRBJ2-1 .
TGTGCCTGGAGTGCCGGACAGGGGATTGTTGGTGAGCAGTTCTTC CAWSAGQGIVGEQFF 15 TRBV30 TRBD1 TRBJ2-1 .